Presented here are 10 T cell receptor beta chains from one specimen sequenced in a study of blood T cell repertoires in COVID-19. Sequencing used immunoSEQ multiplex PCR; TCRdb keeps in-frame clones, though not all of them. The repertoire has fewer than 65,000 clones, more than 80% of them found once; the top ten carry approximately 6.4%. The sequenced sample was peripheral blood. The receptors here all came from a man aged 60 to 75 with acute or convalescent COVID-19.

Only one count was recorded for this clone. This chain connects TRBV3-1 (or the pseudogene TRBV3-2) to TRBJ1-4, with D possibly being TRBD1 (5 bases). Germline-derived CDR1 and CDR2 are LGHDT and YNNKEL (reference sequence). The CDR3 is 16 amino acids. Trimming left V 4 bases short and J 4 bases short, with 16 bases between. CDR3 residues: CASSLLPAGGNEKLFF. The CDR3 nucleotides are TGTGCCAGCAGCCTTCTACCCGCCGGGGGTAATGAAAAACTGTTTTTT.

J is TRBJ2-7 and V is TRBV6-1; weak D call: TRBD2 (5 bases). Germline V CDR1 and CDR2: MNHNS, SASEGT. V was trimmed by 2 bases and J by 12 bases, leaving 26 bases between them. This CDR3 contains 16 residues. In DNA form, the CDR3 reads TGTGCCAGCAGTGAATGGGGTCAGGACTCCTTATCTCTTCGGTACTTC. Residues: CASSEWGQDSLSLRYF.

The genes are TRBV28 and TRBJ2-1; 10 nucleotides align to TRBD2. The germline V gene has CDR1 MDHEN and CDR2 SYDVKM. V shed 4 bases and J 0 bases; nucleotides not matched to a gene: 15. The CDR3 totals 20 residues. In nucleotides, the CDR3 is TGTGCCAGCAGTTCTCTTTTGACTAGCGGGCTATTCAGCTCCTACAATGAGCAGTTCTTC. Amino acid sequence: CASSSLLTSGLFSSYNEQFF.

The CDR3 sequence: CSALPGRGEKLFF. CDR3 nucleotides: TGCAGCGCGCTCCCGGGCAGGGGTGAAAAACTGTTTTTT. V usage is TRBV29-1 and J usage is TRBJ1-4; the D gene is possibly TRBD1 (6 bases). V lost 7 bases to trimming and J lost 7 bases, with 16 bases between them. CDR1 is SQVTM, CDR2 ANQGSEA, per germline. CDR3 length: 13 amino acids.

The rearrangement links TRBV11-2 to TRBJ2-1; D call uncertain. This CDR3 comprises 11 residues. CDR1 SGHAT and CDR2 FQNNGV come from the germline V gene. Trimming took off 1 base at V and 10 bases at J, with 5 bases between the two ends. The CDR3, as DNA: TGTGCCAGCAGCTTAGTCCGGGAGCAGTTCTTC. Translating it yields CASSLVREQFF.

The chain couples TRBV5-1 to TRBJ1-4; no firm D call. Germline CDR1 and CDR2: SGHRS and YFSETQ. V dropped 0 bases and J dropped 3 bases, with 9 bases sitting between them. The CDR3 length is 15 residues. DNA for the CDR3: TGCGCCAGCAGCTTGGATGCCCGGGCTAATGAAAAACTGTTTTTT. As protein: CASSLDARANEKLFF.

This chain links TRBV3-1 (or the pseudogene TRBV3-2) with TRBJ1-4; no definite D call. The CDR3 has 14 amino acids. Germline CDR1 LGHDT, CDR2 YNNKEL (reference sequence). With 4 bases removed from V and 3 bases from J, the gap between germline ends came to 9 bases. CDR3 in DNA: TGTGCCAGCAGCCCCTCCTCGGCTAATGAAAAACTGTTTTTT. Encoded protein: CASSPSSANEKLFF.

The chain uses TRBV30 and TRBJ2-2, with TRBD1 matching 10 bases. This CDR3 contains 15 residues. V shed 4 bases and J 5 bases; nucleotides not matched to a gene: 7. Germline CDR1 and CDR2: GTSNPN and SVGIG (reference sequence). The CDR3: CAWNRPGQGTGELFF. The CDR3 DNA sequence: TGTGCCTGGAATCGGCCGGGACAGGGGACCGGGGAGCTGTTTTTT.

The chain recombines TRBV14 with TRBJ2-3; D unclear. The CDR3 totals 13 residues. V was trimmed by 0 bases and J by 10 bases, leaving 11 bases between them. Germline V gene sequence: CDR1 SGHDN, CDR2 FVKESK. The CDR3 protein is CASSQDSRIPQYF. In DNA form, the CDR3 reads TGTGCCAGCAGCCAAGATTCGCGCATTCCGCAGTATTTT.

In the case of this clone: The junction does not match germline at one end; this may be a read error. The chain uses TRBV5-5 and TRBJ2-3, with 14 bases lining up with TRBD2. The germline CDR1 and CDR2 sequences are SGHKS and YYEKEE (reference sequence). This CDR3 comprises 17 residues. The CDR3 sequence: CANSPTSGRARADTQYF. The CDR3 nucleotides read TGTGCCAACAGCCCGACTAGCGGGAGGGCCAGAGCAGATACGCAGTATTTT.